This record looks at one T cell receptor beta chain sequence and its context. Its antigen is as yet unknown. These data are taken from a study of cytomegalovirus exposure and HLA in healthy donors. Study conclusions and caveats: Analysis performed later showed TCR beta chains linked to HLA being more clonally expanded than equally common others. On later analysis, the bulk of CMV-associated TCR beta chains appeared to be HLA-restricted. A later analysis associated under 20,000 TCR beta sequences with HLA alleles at a 0.05 false discovery rate.

PCR primers comprised 60 Vbeta and 13 Jbeta primers. Data came from immunoSEQ multiplex PCR; TCRdb stores just in-frame clones and leaves some out. Among 120,000 to 150,000 clones listed, around 83% were seen once. There are 15 residues in the CDR3. V was pared by 3 bases and J by 0 bases, with 12 bases between. Germline V gene sequence: CDR1 LNHDA, CDR2 SQIVND (reference sequence). This receptor was identified in a male donor in good health and CMV-seropositive. The J gene is TRBJ2-7, the V gene TRBV19, with D unclear. The sequencing sample was made of PBMCs. Here the CDR3 DNA reads TGTGCCAGTAGTATTCTAGGCGGAGACTCCTACGAGCAGTACTTC. Translating gives CASSILGGDSYEQYF.